These 28 T cell receptor beta chains share one sample of origin, sequenced in a study of blood T cell dynamics during melanoma immunotherapy. Generated by immunoSEQ multiplex PCR, the TCRdb table keeps only in-frame clones and is missing some. Of under 15,000 clones detected, 88% appear once; the ten largest clones hold roughly 4%. Stated time point: week 3, after first cycle of checkpoint inhibitor. Sequencing used blood, obtained from a patient treated with checkpoint blockade. These receptors all stem from a human donor with melanoma.

CDR3 sequence: CASRASGDYGYTF. The CDR3 DNA sequence: TGTGCCAGCAGGGCGTCAGGGGACTATGGCTACACCTTC. The chain couples TRBV11-2 to TRBJ1-2; D might be TRBD1 (6 bases). Trimming shortened V by 6 bases and J by 3 bases, and 11 bases separated the two germline ends. The CDR3 length is 13 residues. Germline V gene data show CDR1 as SGHAT and CDR2 as FQNNGV.

The rearrangement joins TRBV6-5 to TRBJ2-1, with TRBD2 identical over 10 bases. The CDR3 is 16 amino acids. V was clipped by 0 bases and J by 6 bases; unmatched bases: 5. Germline-derived CDR1 and CDR2 are MNHEY and SVGAGI. CDR3 nucleotide sequence: TGTGCCAGCAGTTACTCTCTAGCGGGAGTCGGCAATGAGCAGTTCTTC. Translated, it gives CASSYSLAGVGNEQFF.

The V call is TRBV2, the J call TRBJ2-2; possibly TRBD1 for D (5 bases). Germline loops: CDR1 SNHLY, CDR2 FYNNEI. CDR3 length: 15 amino acids. Deletions cut 3 bases from V and 4 bases from J, with 12 bases between. The CDR3 loop reads CASSESRAPTGELFF. CDR3 nucleotide sequence: TGTGCCAGCAGTGAGAGCAGGGCCCCCACCGGGGAGCTGTTTTTT.

This sequence joins TRBV5-1 and TRBJ2-2; 7 positions match TRBD2. V dropped 2 bases and J dropped 6; count of bases not matched to a gene: 4. The CDR3 is 14 residues long. Germline CDR1 reads SGHRS; CDR2 reads YFSETQ. The CDR3 nucleotides are TGCGCCAGCAGCTTAGGGACTACGGCCGGGGAGCTGTTTTTT. This encodes CASSLGTTAGELFF. The whole variable domain, remainder taken from reference TRBV5-1 and TRBJ2-2, is KAGVTQTPRYLIKTRGQQVTLSCSPISGHRSVSWYQQTPGQGLQFLFEYFSETQRNKGNFPGRFSGRQFSNSRSEMNVSTLELGDSALYLCASSLGTTAGELFFGEGSRLTVL.

The CDR3 nucleotides are TGTGCCAGCAGTACCGGGGTAGGAGCCTACAATGAGCAGTTCTTC. Translation: CASSTGVGAYNEQFF. The rearrangement links TRBV2 to TRBJ2-1; D may be TRBD2 (5 bases). The V gene lost 5 bases and the J gene lost 2 bases, with 13 bases spanning the gap. This CDR3 spans 15 amino acids. Germline V lookup: CDR1 SNHLY, CDR2 FYNNEI.

In its sample, this clone was seen once. This chain connects TRBV9 to TRBJ2-7; 10 nucleotides align to TRBD1. The CDR3 contains 14 residues. V gave up 3 bases and J gave up 6 bases; unmatched junction bases: 6. CDR1 and CDR2 from the germline V gene are SGDLS and YYNGEE. CDR3 nucleotides: TGTGCCAGCAGCGAGGGGACAGGGGTCGGCGAGCAGTACTTC. Its translation is CASSEGTGVGEQYF.

The sample holds a few counts of this clone. V is TRBV20-1 and J is TRBJ1-2, with TRBD1 matching over 8 bases. The ends lost 4 bases at V and 7 bases at J; junction bases unmatched: 2. This CDR3 is built from 11 residues. Per the germline V gene, CDR1 is DFQATT and CDR2 is SNEGSKA (reference sequence). CDR3 nucleotides: TGCAGTGCTAAAACAGGGGGTGGCTACACCTTC. Residues: CSAKTGGGYTF.

This clone was counted between two and nine times. This chain links TRBV30 with TRBJ1-2, with D possibly TRBD1 on 5 matching bases. The ends were cut back, 4 bases at V and 2 bases at J, with 14 bases in the middle. This CDR3 has 14 amino acids. The germline V gene encodes CDR1 GTSNPN and CDR2 SVGIG (reference sequence). The CDR3 region has the DNA TGTGCCTGGATAGGGAAGGGGACGAACTATGGCTACACCTTC. Residues: CAWIGKGTNYGYTF. Complete variable domain (other parts from reference TRBV30 and TRBJ1-2): SQTIHQWPATLVQPVGSPLSLECTVEGTSNPNLYWYRQAAGRGLQLLFYSVGIGQISSEVPQNLSASRPQDRQFILSSKKLLLSDSGFYLCAWIGKGTNYGYTFGSGTRLTVV.

The rearrangement joins TRBV7-9 to TRBJ1-1; D gene unclear. Germline assignment: CDR1 SEHNR and CDR2 FQNEAQ (reference sequence). The CDR3 extends over 13 amino acids. Trimming cost V 4 bases and J 0 bases, with 6 bases left between them. DNA of the CDR3: TGTGCCAGCAGCTCCTACCTGAACACTGAAGCTTTCTTT. This gives the protein CASSSYLNTEAFF.

V and J are TRBV25-1 and TRBJ1-3, with 9 nucleotides matching TRBD1. After removal of 4 bases from V and 2 bases from J, the junction contained 3 bases not matched to a gene. The CDR3 covers 15 residues. Germline V gives CDR1 MGHDK, CDR2 SYGVNS. CDR3 DNA sequence: TGTGCCAGCAGTGTGGGACAGGGTGCTGGAAACACCATATATTTT. Amino acids: CASSVGQGAGNTIYF.

Concerning this clone itself: Germline is not matched at one junction end, which may reflect a read error. This chain links TRBV7-7 with TRBJ2-1; TRBD1 agrees at 9 bases. This CDR3 has 12 amino acids. Germline values: CDR1 SSHAT, CDR2 FNYEAQ (reference sequence). The CDR3 coding sequence is TGTACCAGCAGCCTGGACAGGGGTGAGCAGTTCTTC. Amino acid sequence: CTSSLDRGEQFF.

The chain recombines TRBV7-3 with TRBJ2-1; 7 nucleotides line up with TRBD2. The length of the CDR3 is 14 residues. Trimming at V came to 5 bases and at J to 3 bases, leaving 4 bases not matched to a gene. Per germline, CDR1 SGHTA and CDR2 FQGTGA. The CDR3 sequence is CASSPSSGYNEQFF. In DNA form, the CDR3 reads TGTGCCAGCAGCCCTTCTAGCGGCTACAATGAGCAGTTCTTC.

The chain links TRBV15 to TRBJ1-2, with D maybe TRBD1 (6 bases). The CDR3 runs 16 residues. V was cut by 0 bases and J by 8 bases, with 19 bases left in between. Germline V gene lookup returns CDR1 LNHNV and CDR2 YYDKDF (reference sequence). For the CDR3, the DNA is TGTGCCACCAGCAGAGATCGAGTGAGGGGGGCAGGCGGCTACACCTTC. Translating it yields CATSRDRVRGAGGYTF.

As for this clone: Other DNA sequences in this sample translate to the same CDR3. The rearrangement uses TRBV29-1 and TRBJ1-1; weak D call: TRBD1 (6 bases). The CDR3 covers 12 residues. Germline V lookup: CDR1 SQVTM, CDR2 ANQGSEA. V was shortened by 3 bases and J by 5 bases, with 10 bases between the two germline ends. DNA for the CDR3: TGCAGCGTTGATGGGGGGCTGACTGAAGCTTTCTTT. Amino acid sequence: CSVDGGLTEAFF.

V usage is TRBV30 and J usage is TRBJ1-6; the D gene is possibly TRBD1 (5 bases). V dropped 2 bases and J dropped 8 bases, with 16 bases sitting between them. Germline loops: CDR1 GTSNPN, CDR2 SVGIG (reference sequence). This CDR3 is built from 15 residues. Here the CDR3 DNA reads TGTGCCTGGAGTCTTGGGACCGGCGCGGATTCACCCCTCCACTTT. It specifies CAWSLGTGADSPLHF.

V is TRBV28 and J is TRBJ2-5, with 8 bases identical to TRBD1. The V gene end was trimmed by 6 bases and the J gene end by 1 base; junction bases not matched to a gene: 7. The length of the CDR3 is 15 residues. CDR1 and CDR2 (germline): MDHEN, SYDVKM. In DNA form, the CDR3 reads TGTGCCAGCAGGACCGACAGGGGCCCCCAAGAGACCCAGTACTTC. Protein sequence: CASRTDRGPQETQYF.

This clone was observed once. The rearrangement uses TRBV5-8 and TRBJ2-1, with 14 bases matching TRBD2. Germline loops: CDR1 SGHTS, CDR2 YDEGEE. CDR3 length: 18 residues. The J segment lost 4 bases and the V segment lost 2 bases, leaving 8 bases of the junction unmatched. In DNA, the CDR3 is TGTGCCAGCAGCTTTGCCGGGACTAGCGGGAGCGGGTACAATGAGCAGTTCTTC. Amino acids: CASSFAGTSGSGYNEQFF.

The CDR3 region has the DNA TGTGCCAGCAGTGAATTAAATGGAAACCGCTATGGCTACACCTTC. Its protein product is CASSELNGNRYGYTF. V usage is TRBV25-1 and J usage is TRBJ1-2; D is uncertain. Trimming removed 1 base at V and 4 bases at J, with 13 bases between. This CDR3 comprises 15 residues. Per the germline V gene, CDR1 is MGHDK and CDR2 is SYGVNS.

The chain carries TRBV25-1 and TRBJ2-7, with 7 bases matching TRBD1. CDR3 length: 14 amino acids. Germline CDR1 and CDR2: MGHDK and SYGVNS. Trimming at V came to 6 bases and at J to 2 bases, leaving 7 bases not matched to a gene. CDR3 protein: CASRAGTAPYEQYF. CDR3 bases: TGTGCCAGCAGGGCTGGGACAGCCCCCTACGAGCAGTACTTC.

J is TRBJ2-7 and V is TRBV4-1, with 9 positions matching TRBD1. Germline CDR1 reads MGHRA; CDR2 reads YSYEKL. The CDR3 consists of 17 residues. The trim removed 1 base at V and 0 bases at J, leaving 7 bases unmatched. CDR3 protein: CASSQAQDRGSSYEQYF. The CDR3 nucleotides are TGCGCCAGCAGCCAAGCCCAGGACAGGGGAAGCTCCTACGAGCAGTACTTC.

This chain joins TRBV19 and TRBJ2-5; D remains unclear. The germline V and J ends were trimmed by 4 bases and 3 bases, with 15 bases remaining between them. CDR1 is LNHDA, CDR2 SQIVND, per germline (reference sequence). There are 15 residues in the CDR3. As DNA, the CDR3 is TGTGCCAGTAGTAATACGGCAGGCGTCAAAGAGACCCAGTACTTC. Encoded protein: CASSNTAGVKETQYF.

Only one count was recorded for this clone. The chain uses TRBV5-1 and TRBJ1-3; TRBD1 might be the D (6 bases). The length of the CDR3 is 14 residues. The germline gives CDR1 SGHRS, CDR2 YFSETQ. Trimming removed 4 bases from V and 4 bases from J, with 12 bases in between. The CDR3 sequence is CASSTGGGGNTIYF. The CDR3 DNA sequence: TGCGCCAGCAGCACGGGGGGCGGCGGAAACACCATATATTTT.

This chain uses TRBV4-1 with TRBJ2-3, with D unresolved. The germline V gene encodes CDR1 MGHRA and CDR2 YSYEKL. Trimming took off 3 bases at V and 2 bases at J, with 9 bases between the two ends. This CDR3 has 14 amino acids. The CDR3 bases are TGCGCCAGCAGCCACACCGCGGACACAGATACGCAGTATTTT. Its protein is CASSHTADTDTQYF.

The gene calls are TRBV11-2 and TRBJ2-5; D not certain. The CDR3 spans 13 residues. The V end was cut by 5 bases, the J end by 5 bases, with 12 bases between. Germline values: CDR1 SGHAT, CDR2 FQNNGV. The CDR3 region has the DNA TGTGCCAGCAGCAAAAGGATGGCGGAGACCCAGTACTTC. It yields the protein CASSKRMAETQYF.

V usage is TRBV25-1 and J usage is TRBJ1-2, with D perhaps TRBD1 (5 bases). This CDR3 has 13 residues. The germline V gene has CDR1 MGHDK and CDR2 SYGVNS. Deletions cut 6 bases from V and 7 bases from J, with 15 bases between. The CDR3 loop is CASRVGVFSGYTF. The CDR3 DNA is TGTGCCAGCAGGGTGGGGGTTTTCTCTGGCTACACCTTC.

The chain couples TRBV6-5 to TRBJ1-2; no clear D. The V gene lost 5 bases and the J gene lost 4 bases, with 11 bases spanning the gap. Germline loops: CDR1 MNHEY, CDR2 SVGAGI. CDR3 length equals 13 residues. The CDR3 coding sequence is TGTGCCAGCAGTACCAACAAGATCTATGGCTACACCTTC. It encodes CASSTNKIYGYTF.

Here the CDR3 DNA reads TGTGCCAGCAGCTCCGGGACACAGGATGGAAACACCATATATTTT. As protein: CASSSGTQDGNTIYF. V is TRBV7-9 and J is TRBJ1-3, with a weak D call TRBD1 (6 bases). The V gene lost 4 bases and the J gene lost 3 bases, with 13 bases spanning the gap. Germline V gene data show CDR1 as SEHNR and CDR2 as FQNEAQ (reference sequence). The CDR3 loop spans 15 amino acids.

V is TRBV7-9 and J is TRBJ2-2; no reliable D call. Germline V gene data show CDR1 as SEHNR and CDR2 as FQNEAQ (reference sequence). V shed 0 bases and J shed 5 bases, with 4 bases lying between them. This CDR3 has 13 amino acids. DNA for the CDR3: TGTGCCAGCAGCTTAGCACAGACCGGGGAGCTGTTTTTT. This codes for CASSLAQTGELFF.